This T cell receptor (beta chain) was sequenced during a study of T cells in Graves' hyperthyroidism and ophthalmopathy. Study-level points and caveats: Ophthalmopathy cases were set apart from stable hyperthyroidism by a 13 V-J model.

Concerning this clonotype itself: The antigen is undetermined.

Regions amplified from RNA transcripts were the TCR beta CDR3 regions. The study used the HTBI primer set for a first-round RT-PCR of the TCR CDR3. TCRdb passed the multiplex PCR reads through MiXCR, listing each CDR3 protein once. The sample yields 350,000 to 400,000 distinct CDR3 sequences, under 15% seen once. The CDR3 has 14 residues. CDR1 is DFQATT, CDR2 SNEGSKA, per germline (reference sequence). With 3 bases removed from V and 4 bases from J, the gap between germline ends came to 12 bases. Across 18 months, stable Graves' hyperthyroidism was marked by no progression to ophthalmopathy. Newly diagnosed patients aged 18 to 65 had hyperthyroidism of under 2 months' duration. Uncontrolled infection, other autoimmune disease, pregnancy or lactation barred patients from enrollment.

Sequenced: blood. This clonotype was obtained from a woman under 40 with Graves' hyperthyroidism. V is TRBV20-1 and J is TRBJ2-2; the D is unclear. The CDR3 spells CSASAGRGTGELFF. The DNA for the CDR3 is TGCAGTGCTAGTGCTGGGCGTGGCACCGGGGAGCTGTTTTTT.